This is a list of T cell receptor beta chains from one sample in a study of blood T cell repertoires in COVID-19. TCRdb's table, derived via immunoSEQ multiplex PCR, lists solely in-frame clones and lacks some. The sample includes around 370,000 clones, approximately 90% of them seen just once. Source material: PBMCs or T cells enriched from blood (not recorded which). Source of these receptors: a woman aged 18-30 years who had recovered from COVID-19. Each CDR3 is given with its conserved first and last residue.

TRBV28,CASSLAGLYGYTF
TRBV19,CASLPGDRNTEAFF
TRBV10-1,CASSAGQGYGYTF
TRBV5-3,CARSANSPLHF
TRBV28,CASRGDRAIQYF
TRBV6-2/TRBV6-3,CASSQTPLAGGEETQYF
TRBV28,CASSLNLGAGFYGYTF
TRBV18,CASSPGLAGYFTQYF
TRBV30,CAWSVPLGGEGETQYF
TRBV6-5,CASHGNTIYF
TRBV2,CASSDGTRNTGELFF
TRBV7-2,CASSLAGQGARF
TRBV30,CAWNGDSGNTIYF
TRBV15,CATSRDWGTGYSGNTIYF
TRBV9,CASSLSGRTGVWSPLHF
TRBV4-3,CASSQGRGGKTQYF
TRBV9,CASSARREGWGYTF
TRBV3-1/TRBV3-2,CASSHRMGQGFLFGTEAFF
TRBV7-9,CASSPQVGTGGRRELFF
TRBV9,CASSVAAGPDSPLHF
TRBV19,CASSTGYEQYF
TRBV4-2,CASSQGTDTLTGYTF
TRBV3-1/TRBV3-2,CASSLTEGEKLFF
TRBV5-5,CASSLGLEGYGAFF
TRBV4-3,CASSQDWRVAGGYTF
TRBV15,CATSRETGPAEAFF
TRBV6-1,CASSEGAGGQETQYF
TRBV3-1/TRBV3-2,CASSARTGVGYGYTF
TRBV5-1,CASSLTGLSNQPQHF
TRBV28,CASSPRQGWTYEQYF
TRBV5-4,CASSLEPRESTEAFF
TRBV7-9,CASSRTGVLDGYTF
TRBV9,CASSIRSGTSGESSYNEQFF
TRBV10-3,CAIRSDSTLNTEAFF
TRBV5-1,CASSRGAAGGENNEQFF
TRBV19,CASSPWTGGSSDTQYF
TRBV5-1,CASSLVFGQGFGNTIYF
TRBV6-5,CASSTQQGANEKLFF
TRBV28,CASRIRYQAETVNQPQHF
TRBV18,CASSPPFAREAGNTIYF
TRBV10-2,CASSVGTGGSYEQYF
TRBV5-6,CASSHTSGGAEDTQYF
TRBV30,CAWSASYSYTEAFF
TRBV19,CASWSSEKLFF
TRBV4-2,CASSQLTGTANYGYTF
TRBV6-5,CATGGAYEQYF
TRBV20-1,CSASDQGSQPQHF
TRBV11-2,CASSPVADLNTEAFF
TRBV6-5,CASCSDRPSTDTQYF
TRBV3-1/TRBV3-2,CASSRGLAGSTQETQYF
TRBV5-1,CASSLSGGGPINEQFF
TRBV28,CAIAKQGGKTYEQYF
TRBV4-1,CASSQGGARGDTQYF